The sequence of this T cell receptor (beta chain) was determined in a study of T cells in Graves' hyperthyroidism and ophthalmopathy. RNA transcripts provided the source from which TCR beta CDR3 regions were amplified. The HTBI primer set was used in a first-round RT-PCR of the TCR CDR3. TCRdb reanalysed the multiplex PCR reads using MiXCR and keeps one entry per CDR3 protein. The table records roughly 500,000 distinct CDR3 sequences, roughly a quarter of them present only once. This CDR3 spans 15 amino acids. CDR1 is SGHRS, CDR2 YFSETQ, per germline. This clonotype has just a few counts. A much larger clone lies one base from this, so it may be a read error.

This TCR was sampled from a woman between 25 and 40 years old with Graves' ophthalmopathy. The sample consisted of blood. This sequence joins TRBV5-1 and TRBJ2-7; 8 bases line up with TRBD2. Here the CDR3 reads CASILDGGVPYEQYF. The CDR3 DNA follows: TGCGCCAGCATCTTGGACGGGGGGGTCCCCTACGAGCAGTACTTC.